A selection of T cell receptor beta chains follows, all from one sample in a study of T-cell memory formation after mild COVID-19. TCRdb reanalysed the 5' RACE reads using MiXCR and keeps one entry per CDR3 protein. The data show roughly 350,000 distinct CDR3 sequences, approximately 21% seen once. Sequencing input: PBMCs or a T cell subset sorted from them (not recorded which). All receptors derive from an adult woman who had mild COVID-19 (a few samples of this study predate the infection). Cell type and time point are not known. The CDR3 runs from the conserved cysteine through the conserved F or W. Fields, in order: clone size, V gene, J gene, D gene, CDR3 protein, CDR3 DNA. D genes are given only for firm matches. Clone size is stated in some rows and not others, as once, few, many or a class when expanded.

>.|TRBV19|TRBJ1-1|.
CATGVGNTEAFF
TGTGCCACCGGAGTAGGGAACACTGAAGCTTTCTTT
>few|TRBV3-1|TRBJ2-5|.
CASSQTRGLTQYF
TGTGCCAGCAGCCAAACCAGGGGATTGACCCAGTACTTC
>few|TRBV25-1|TRBJ2-2|TRBD1
CASSPGQGFRELFF
TGTGCCAGCAGTCCGGGACAGGGGTTCCGGGAGCTGTTTTTT
>many|TRBV24-1|TRBJ2-1|.
CATSDFRNEQFF
TGTGCCACCAGTGATTTTAGGAATGAGCAGTTCTTC
>.|TRBV12-3/TRBV12-4|TRBJ2-1|.
CASKHRESQFF
TGTGCCAGCAAGCACAGGGAGAGCCAGTTCTTC
>.|TRBV2|TRBJ1-2|.
CASSEMGANYGYTF
TGTGCCAGCAGTGAAATGGGGGCTAACTATGGCTACACCTTC
>few|TRBV3-1|TRBJ2-5|TRBD2
CASSPRTSQETQYF
TGTGCCAGCAGCCCACGGACTAGCCAAGAGACCCAGTACTTC
>.|TRBV4-3|TRBJ1-2|.
CASSQDFDKGYHGYTF
TGCGCCAGCAGCCAAGATTTTGATAAGGGGTATCATGGCTACACCTTC
>.|TRBV6-5|TRBJ2-2|TRBD1
CASSYPRTGVNTGELFF
TGTGCCAGCAGTTACCCGAGGACAGGGGTCAACACCGGGGAGCTGTTTTTT
>once|TRBV5-1|TRBJ1-2|.
CASRSGFGYTF
TGCGCCAGCAGGTCAGGGTTCGGCTACACCTTC
>.|TRBV15|TRBJ2-7|TRBD2
CATSRDYSDWSGASYEQYF
TGTGCCACCAGCAGAGATTATTCGGACTGGAGCGGGGCCTCCTACGAGCAGTACTTC
>few|TRBV9|TRBJ1-5|TRBD1
CASSVAGQPYQPQHF
TGTGCCAGCAGCGTAGCGGGACAGCCCTATCAGCCCCAGCATTTT
>few|TRBV29-1|TRBJ1-1|.
CSVVTDPNTEAFF
TGCAGCGTTGTGACAGACCCGAACACTGAAGCTTTCTTT
>.|TRBV5-5|TRBJ2-1|TRBD2
CASSFGAGGYNEQFF
TGTGCCAGCAGCTTCGGAGCGGGAGGTTACAATGAGCAGTTCTTC
>.|TRBV20-1|TRBJ2-3|TRBD2
CSATEVDTRLAGVFSTDTQYF
TGCAGTGCTACCGAGGTCGATACGAGACTAGCGGGAGTTTTTAGCACAGATACGCAGTATTTT
>.|TRBV6-5|TRBJ1-6|.
CASSYSSIVGGNGSPLHF
TGTGCCAGCAGTTACTCTAGCATCGTTGGGGGCAACGGTTCACCCCTCCACTTT
>.|TRBV25-1|TRBJ2-1|TRBD2
CASREAGVYNEQFF
TGTGCCAGCAGAGAAGCGGGAGTCTACAATGAGCAGTTCTTC
>few|TRBV18|TRBJ2-1|.
CASTTQPTSSSYNEQFF
TGTGCCAGCACAACGCAGCCGACCTCAAGCTCCTACAATGAGCAGTTCTTC
>.|TRBV4-1|TRBJ1-4|.
CASSNRAQNEKLFF
TGCGCCAGCAGCAACAGGGCCCAGAATGAAAAACTGTTTTTT